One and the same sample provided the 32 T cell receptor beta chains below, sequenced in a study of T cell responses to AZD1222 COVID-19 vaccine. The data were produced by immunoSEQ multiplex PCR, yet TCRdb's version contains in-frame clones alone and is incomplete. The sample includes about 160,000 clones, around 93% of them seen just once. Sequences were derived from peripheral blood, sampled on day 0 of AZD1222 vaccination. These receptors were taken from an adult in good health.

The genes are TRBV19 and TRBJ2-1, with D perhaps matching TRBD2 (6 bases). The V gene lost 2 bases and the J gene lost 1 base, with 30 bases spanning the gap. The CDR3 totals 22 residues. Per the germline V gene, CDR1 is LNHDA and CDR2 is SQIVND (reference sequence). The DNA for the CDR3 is TGTGCCAGTAGTATACAATTGCGGGGCCAAAGAAAGGTCGGGAGTTCCTACAATGAGCAGTTCTTC. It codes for CASSIQLRGQRKVGSSYNEQFF.

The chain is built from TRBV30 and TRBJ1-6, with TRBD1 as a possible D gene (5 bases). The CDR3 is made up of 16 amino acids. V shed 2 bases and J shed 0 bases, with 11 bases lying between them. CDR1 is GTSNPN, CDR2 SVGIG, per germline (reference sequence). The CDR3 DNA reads TGTGCCTGGAGTTCGGACAAGAGCTCCTATAATTCACCCCTCCACTTT. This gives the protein CAWSSDKSSYNSPLHF.

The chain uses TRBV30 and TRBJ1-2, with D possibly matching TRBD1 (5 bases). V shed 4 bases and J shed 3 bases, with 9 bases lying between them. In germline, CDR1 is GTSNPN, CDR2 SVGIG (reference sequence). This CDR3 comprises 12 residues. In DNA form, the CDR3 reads TGTGCCTGGAACTCGGGGGACTATGGCTACACCTTC. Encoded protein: CAWNSGDYGYTF.

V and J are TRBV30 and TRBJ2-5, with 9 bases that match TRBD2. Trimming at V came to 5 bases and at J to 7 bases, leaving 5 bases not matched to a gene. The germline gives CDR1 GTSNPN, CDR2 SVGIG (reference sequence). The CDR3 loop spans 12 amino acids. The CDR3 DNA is TGTGCCTGGGGACTAGCGCCGGGGACCCAGTACTTC. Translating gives CAWGLAPGTQYF.

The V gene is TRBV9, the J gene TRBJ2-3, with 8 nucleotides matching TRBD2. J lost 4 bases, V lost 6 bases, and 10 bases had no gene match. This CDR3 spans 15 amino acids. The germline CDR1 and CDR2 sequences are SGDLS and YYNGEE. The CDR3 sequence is CASTGASGSSDTQYF. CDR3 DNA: TGTGCCAGCACCGGGGCTAGCGGGTCGTCAGATACGCAGTATTTT.

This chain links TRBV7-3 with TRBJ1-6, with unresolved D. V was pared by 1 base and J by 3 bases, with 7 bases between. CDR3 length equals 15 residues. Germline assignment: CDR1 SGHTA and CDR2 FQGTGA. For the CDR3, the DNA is TGTGCCAGCAGCTTAAACGGGGACTATAATTCACCCCTCCACTTT. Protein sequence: CASSLNGDYNSPLHF. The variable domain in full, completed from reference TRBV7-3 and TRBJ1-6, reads GAGVSQTPSNKVTEKGKYVELRCDPISGHTALYWYRQSLGQGPEFLIYFQGTGAADDSGLPNDRFFAVRPEGSVSTLKIQRTERGDSAVYLCASSLNGDYNSPLHFGNGTRLTVT.

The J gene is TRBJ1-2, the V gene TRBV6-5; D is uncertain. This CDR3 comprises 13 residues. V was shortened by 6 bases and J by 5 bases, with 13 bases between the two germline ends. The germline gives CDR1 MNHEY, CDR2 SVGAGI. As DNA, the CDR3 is TGTGCCAGCAGGGCAGAGTGGCAGTATGGCTACACCTTC. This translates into CASRAEWQYGYTF.

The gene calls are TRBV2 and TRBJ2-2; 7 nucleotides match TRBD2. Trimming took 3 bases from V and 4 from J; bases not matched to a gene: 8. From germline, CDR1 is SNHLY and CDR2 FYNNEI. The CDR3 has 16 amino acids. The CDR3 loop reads CASSDSSGRGTGELFF. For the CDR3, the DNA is TGTGCCAGCAGTGACTCGTCAGGGAGGGGCACCGGGGAGCTGTTTTTT.

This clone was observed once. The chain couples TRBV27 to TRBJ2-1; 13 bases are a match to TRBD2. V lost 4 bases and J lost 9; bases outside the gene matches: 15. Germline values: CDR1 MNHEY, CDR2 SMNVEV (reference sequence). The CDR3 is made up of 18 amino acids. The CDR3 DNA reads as TGTGCCAGCAGTTCCCCCATGGGACTAGCGGGATTCCGGGGTGAGCAGTTCTTC. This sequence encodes CASSSPMGLAGFRGEQFF.

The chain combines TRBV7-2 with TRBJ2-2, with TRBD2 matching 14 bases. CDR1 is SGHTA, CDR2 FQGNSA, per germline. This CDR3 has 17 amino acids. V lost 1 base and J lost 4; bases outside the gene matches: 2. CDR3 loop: CASSLGGLAGVTGELFF. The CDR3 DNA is TGTGCCAGCAGCTTAGGGGGACTAGCGGGAGTCACCGGGGAGCTGTTTTTT.

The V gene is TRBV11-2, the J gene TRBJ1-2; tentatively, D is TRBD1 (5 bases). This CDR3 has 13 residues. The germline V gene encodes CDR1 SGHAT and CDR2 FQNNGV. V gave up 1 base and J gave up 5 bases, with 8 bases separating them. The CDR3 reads CASSLGQGYGYTF. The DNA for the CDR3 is TGTGCCAGCAGCTTAGGGCAGGGTTATGGCTACACCTTC.

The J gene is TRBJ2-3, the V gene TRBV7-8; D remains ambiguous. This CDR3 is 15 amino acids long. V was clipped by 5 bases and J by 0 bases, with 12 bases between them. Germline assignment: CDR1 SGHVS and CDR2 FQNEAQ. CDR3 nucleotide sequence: TGTGCCAGCAGCCCCAGCAAGACTAGCACAGATACGCAGTATTTT. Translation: CASSPSKTSTDTQYF.

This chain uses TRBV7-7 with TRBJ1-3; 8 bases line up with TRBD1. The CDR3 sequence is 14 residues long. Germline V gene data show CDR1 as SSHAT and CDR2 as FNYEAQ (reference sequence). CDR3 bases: TGTGCTAACAGGGGGACCAGCTCTGGAAACACCATATATTTT. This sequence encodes CANRGTSSGNTIYF.

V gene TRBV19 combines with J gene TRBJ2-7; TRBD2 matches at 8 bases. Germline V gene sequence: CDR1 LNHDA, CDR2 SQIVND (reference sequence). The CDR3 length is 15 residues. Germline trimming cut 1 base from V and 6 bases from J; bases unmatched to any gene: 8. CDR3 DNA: TGTGCCAGTAGTATAGCTAATCCCGGGAGGGGCGAGCAGTACTTC. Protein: CASSIANPGRGEQYF.

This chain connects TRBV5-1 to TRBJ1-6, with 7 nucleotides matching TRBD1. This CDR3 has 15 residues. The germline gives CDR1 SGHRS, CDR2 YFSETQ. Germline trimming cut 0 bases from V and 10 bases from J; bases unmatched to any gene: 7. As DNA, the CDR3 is TGCGCCAGCAGCTTGGTCGGCAGGGGGAGATCACCCCTCCACTTT. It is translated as CASSLVGRGRSPLHF.

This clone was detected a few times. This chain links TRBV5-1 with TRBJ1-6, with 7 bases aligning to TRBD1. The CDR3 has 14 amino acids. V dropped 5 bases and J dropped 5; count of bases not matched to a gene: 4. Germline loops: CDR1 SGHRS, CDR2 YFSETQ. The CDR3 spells CASRGTANNSPLHF. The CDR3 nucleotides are TGCGCCAGCAGAGGGACAGCCAATAATTCACCCCTCCACTTT.

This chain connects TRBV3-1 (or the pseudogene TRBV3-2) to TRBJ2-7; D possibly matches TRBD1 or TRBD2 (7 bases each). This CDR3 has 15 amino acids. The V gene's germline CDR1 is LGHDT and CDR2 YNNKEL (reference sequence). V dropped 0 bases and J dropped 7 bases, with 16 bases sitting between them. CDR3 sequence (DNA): TGTGCCAGCAGCCAAGATTGGGGCAGGGGGGGTGAGCAGTACTTC. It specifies CASSQDWGRGGEQYF.

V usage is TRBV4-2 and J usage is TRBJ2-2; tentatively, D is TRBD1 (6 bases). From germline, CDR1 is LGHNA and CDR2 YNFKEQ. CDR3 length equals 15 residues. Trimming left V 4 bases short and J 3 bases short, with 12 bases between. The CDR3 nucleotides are TGTGCCAGCAGCCGCAAACAGGGCGACACCGGGGAGCTGTTTTTT. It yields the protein CASSRKQGDTGELFF.

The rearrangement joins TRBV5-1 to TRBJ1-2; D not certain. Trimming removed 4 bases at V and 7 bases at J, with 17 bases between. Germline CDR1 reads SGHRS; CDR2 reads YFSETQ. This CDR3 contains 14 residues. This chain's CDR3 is CASSPEGGLAGYTF. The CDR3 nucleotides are TGCGCCAGCAGCCCCGAGGGAGGCCTAGCTGGCTACACCTTC.

CDR3 loop: CASSEAGGVGQPQHF. The CDR3 nucleotides are TGTGCCAGCAGTGAAGCAGGGGGGGTCGGCCAGCCCCAGCATTTT. The rearrangement uses TRBV6-1 and TRBJ1-5; D is possibly TRBD1 (6 bases). V lost 0 bases and J 7 bases, leaving 13 bases between the germline ends. Germline assignment: CDR1 MNHNS and CDR2 SASEGT. The CDR3 is made up of 15 amino acids.

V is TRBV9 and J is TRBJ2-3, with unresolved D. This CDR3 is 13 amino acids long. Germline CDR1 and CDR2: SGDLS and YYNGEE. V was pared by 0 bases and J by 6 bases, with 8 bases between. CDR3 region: CASSVGFADTQYF. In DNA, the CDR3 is TGTGCCAGCAGCGTAGGGTTCGCGGATACGCAGTATTTT.

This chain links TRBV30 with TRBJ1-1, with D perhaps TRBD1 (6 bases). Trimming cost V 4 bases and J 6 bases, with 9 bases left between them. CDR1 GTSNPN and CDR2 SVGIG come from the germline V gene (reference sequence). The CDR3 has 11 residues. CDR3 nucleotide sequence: TGTGCCTGGACAGGGGAGGCTGAAGCTTTCTTT. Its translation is CAWTGEAEAFF. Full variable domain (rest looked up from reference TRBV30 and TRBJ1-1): SQTIHQWPATLVQPVGSPLSLECTVEGTSNPNLYWYRQAAGRGLQLLFYSVGIGQISSEVPQNLSASRPQDRQFILSSKKLLLSDSGFYLCAWTGEAEAFFGQGTRLTVV.

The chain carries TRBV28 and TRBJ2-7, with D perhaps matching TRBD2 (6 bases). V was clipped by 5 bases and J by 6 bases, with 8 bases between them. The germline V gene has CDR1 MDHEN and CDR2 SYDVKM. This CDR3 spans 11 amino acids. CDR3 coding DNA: TGTGCCAGCAGTGGGGGGAGCGAGCAGTACTTC. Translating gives CASSGGSEQYF.

The CDR3 nucleotides read TGTGCCAGCAGCTCGTCATTTTCAGGGAGCACTGAAGCTTTCTTT. It is translated as CASSSSFSGSTEAFF. The chain has TRBV7-6 and TRBJ1-1, with D possibly TRBD1 on 5 matching bases. The CDR3 is made up of 15 amino acids. The V gene lost 4 bases and the J gene lost 4 bases, with 16 bases spanning the gap. In germline, CDR1 is SGHVS, CDR2 FNYEAQ.

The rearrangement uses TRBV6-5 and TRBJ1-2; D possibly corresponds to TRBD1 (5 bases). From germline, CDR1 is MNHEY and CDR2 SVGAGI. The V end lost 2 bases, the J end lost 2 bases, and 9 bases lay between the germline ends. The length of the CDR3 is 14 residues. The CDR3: CASSYPGINYGYTF. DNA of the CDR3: TGTGCCAGCAGTTACCCAGGGATAAACTATGGCTACACCTTC.

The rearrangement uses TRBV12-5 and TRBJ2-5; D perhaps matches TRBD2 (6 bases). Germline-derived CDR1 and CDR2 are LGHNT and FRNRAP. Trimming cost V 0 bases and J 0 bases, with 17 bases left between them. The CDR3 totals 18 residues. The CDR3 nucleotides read TGTGCTAGTGGTTTGGTACTAGGAGGAGGGGCGGACCAAGAGACCCAGTACTTC. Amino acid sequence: CASGLVLGGGADQETQYF.

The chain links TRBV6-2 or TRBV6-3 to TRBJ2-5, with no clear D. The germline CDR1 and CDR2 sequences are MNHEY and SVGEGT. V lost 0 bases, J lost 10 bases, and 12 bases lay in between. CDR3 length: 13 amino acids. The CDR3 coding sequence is TGTGCCAGCAGTTACTCTAGTCAGTCGGGCCAGTACTTC. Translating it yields CASSYSSQSGQYF.

The DNA of the CDR3 is TGTGCCAGCAGTTTAAGGAGGGGGGTGCTCTACGAGCAGTACTTC. It yields the protein CASSLRRGVLYEQYF. The V gene is TRBV28, the J gene TRBJ2-7; either TRBD1 or TRBD2 may supply D (6 bases each). V dropped 2 bases and J dropped 3 bases, with 14 bases sitting between them. CDR3 size: 15 residues. Looked up from germline, CDR1 is MDHEN and CDR2 is SYDVKM.

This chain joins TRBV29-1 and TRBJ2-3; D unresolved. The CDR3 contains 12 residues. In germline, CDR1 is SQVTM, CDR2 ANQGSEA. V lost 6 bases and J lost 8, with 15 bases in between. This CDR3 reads CSVPGPSGTQYF. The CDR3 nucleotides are TGCAGCGTACCCGGACCGTCGGGTACGCAGTATTTT.

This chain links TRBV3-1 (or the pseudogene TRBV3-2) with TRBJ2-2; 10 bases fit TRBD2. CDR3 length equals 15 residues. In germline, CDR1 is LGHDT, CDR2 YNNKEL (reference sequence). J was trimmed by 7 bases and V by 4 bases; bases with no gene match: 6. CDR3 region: CASSLGLADHGELFF. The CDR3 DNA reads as TGTGCCAGCAGCCTAGGACTAGCGGACCACGGGGAGCTGTTTTTT.

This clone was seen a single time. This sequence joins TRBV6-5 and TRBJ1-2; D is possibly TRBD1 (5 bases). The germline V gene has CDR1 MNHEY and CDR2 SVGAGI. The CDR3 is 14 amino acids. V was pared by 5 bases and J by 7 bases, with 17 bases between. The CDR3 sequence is CASSRDGDLTGYTF. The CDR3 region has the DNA TGTGCCAGCAGTCGTGACGGGGACCTCACTGGCTACACCTTC.

CDR3 sequence reads: CATSDGGTSGYTQYF. The CDR3 DNA reads TGTGCCACCAGTGATGGAGGGACCTCAGGGTATACGCAGTATTTT. This sequence joins TRBV24-1 and TRBJ2-3; TRBD2 might be the D (6 bases). The CDR3 has 15 residues. The germline gives CDR1 KGHDR, CDR2 SFDVKD. V gave up 3 bases and J gave up 7 bases, with 16 bases separating them.